Here is one T cell receptor beta chain with its context. Repertoires were generated with immunoSEQ multiplex PCR, while TCRdb's copy carries only in-frame clones and drops some. The data hold fewer than 50,000 clones, with around nine tenths observed a single time. J was trimmed by 14 bases and V by 5 bases; bases with no gene match: 9. Germline CDR1 reads LGHDT; CDR2 reads YNNKEL (reference sequence). The CDR3 sequence is 12 residues long. This sample stems from a study of blood T cell repertoires in COVID-19. Study-wide background: Whether acute or convalescent, the COVID-19 samples came from the United States, Italy and Spain.

The gene calls are TRBV3-1 (or the pseudogene TRBV3-2) and TRBJ1-5; TRBD1 agrees at 7 bases. Sequenced sample: peripheral blood. The TCR was taken from a man between 45 and 60 years old with active COVID-19. The CDR3 region is CASSADRDRKHF. As DNA, the CDR3 is TGTGCCAGCAGCGCAGACCGGGACAGAAAGCATTTT.